This T cell receptor (beta chain) was documented in a study of OX40 agonist ivuxolimab in advanced cancers. Study findings and constraints: In the expanded peripheral T cells, antigen specificity was never determined. Among patients with partial responses at 0.1-3.0 mg/kg, clonal expansion was among the lowest.

Repertoires were generated with immunoSEQ multiplex PCR, while TCRdb's copy carries only in-frame clones and drops some. Of 45,000 to 60,000 clones in the sample, more than 70% were seen once. To note about this clone: Antigen specificity is unknown.

The CDR3 loop spans 15 amino acids. V was trimmed by 0 bases and J by 1 base, leaving 9 bases between them. Germline CDR1 is SNHLY and CDR2 is FYNNEI. The genes are TRBV2 and TRBJ1-2, with D unresolved. This receptor was identified in an adult with an advanced solid tumor such as melanoma, head and neck, liver or kidney cancer. The source was CD4+ or CD8+ T cells sorted from blood, collected in a trial of the OX40 agonist ivuxolimab. CDR3 nucleotides: TGTGCCAGCAGTGAAGCGGCAGAGAATAACTATGGCTACACCTTC. Protein sequence: CASSEAAENNYGYTF.